The subject of this entry is one T cell receptor beta chain. What it recognizes is unknown. This sample is drawn from a study of T-cell memory formation after mild COVID-19. TCRdb re-called the 5' RACE reads through MiXCR, storing one row per CDR3 protein. This table holds 140,000 or so distinct CDR3 sequences, 11% to 15% found once. Findings and limits, study-wide: Clones that contracted clustered mainly in CM and EM if CD4+ and in EMRA if CD8+. Researchers found some responding clones in pre-infection memory, a sign that cross-reactive memory joined.

The CDR3 runs 15 residues. Trimming removed 4 bases from V and 4 bases from J, with 13 bases in between. Germline V gene data show CDR1 as SGHVS and CDR2 as FNYEAQ. The clonotype originates from an adult woman who had mild COVID-19 (a few samples of this study predate the infection). Cell type and time point are not known. V gene TRBV7-6 combines with J gene TRBJ2-2, with D uncertain. The specimen sequenced was PBMCs or a T cell subset sorted from them (not recorded which). The CDR3 nucleotides read TGTGCCAGCAGCTCCCGCGGAGATGGCACCGGGGAGCTGTTTTTT. Protein: CASSSRGDGTGELFF. The full variable domain, rest sourced from reference TRBV7-6 and TRBJ2-2, is GAGVSQSPRYKVTKRGQDVALRCDPISGHVSLYWYRQALGQGPEFLTYFNYEAQQDKSGLPNDRFSAERPEGSISTLTIQRTEQRDSAMYRCASSSRGDGTGELFFGEGSRLTVL.